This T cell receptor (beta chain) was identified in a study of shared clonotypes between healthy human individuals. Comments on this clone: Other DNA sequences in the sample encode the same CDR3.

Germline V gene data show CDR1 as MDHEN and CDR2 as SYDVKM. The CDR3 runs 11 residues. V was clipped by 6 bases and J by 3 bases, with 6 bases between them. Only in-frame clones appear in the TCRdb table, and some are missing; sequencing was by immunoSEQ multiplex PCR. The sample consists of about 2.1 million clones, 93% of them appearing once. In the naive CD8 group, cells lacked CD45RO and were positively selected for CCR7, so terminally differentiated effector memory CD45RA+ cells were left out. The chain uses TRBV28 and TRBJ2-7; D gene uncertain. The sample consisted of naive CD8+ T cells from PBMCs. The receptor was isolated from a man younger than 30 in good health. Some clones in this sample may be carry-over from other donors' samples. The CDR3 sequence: CASSRDYEQYF. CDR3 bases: TGTGCCAGCAGCCGCGACTACGAGCAGTACTTC.